These 26 T cell receptor beta chains originate from one sample sequenced in a study of T cell responses to AZD1222 COVID-19 vaccine. Sequenced by immunoSEQ multiplex PCR; TCRdb stores in-frame clones only, minus some. The sample lists more than 150,000 clones; about nine tenths were seen once. The sequencing here drew on peripheral blood, taken 28 days after the second AZD1222 dose. The source is an adult who received the AZD1222 COVID-19 vaccine.

The chain has TRBV18 and TRBJ1-1; D unclear. CDR3 length: 15 residues. Germline assignment: CDR1 KGHSH and CDR2 LQKENI. Between the trimmed V and J ends, which lost 0 bases and 3 bases, there was a span of 11 bases. This CDR3 is CASSPPNRPDTEAFF. Here the CDR3 DNA reads TGTGCCAGCTCACCACCGAATAGGCCAGACACTGAAGCTTTCTTT.

The rearrangement uses TRBV6-5 and TRBJ2-2; D gene uncertain. CDR1 and CDR2 (germline): MNHEY, SVGAGI. CDR3 length equals 13 residues. V dropped 4 bases and J dropped 2 bases, with 5 bases sitting between them. CDR3 residues: CASSSVNTGELFF. In nucleotides, the CDR3 is TGTGCCAGCAGTTCCGTCAACACCGGGGAGCTGTTTTTT.

This chain links TRBV19 with TRBJ1-3; D call uncertain. The germline V and J ends were trimmed by 6 bases and 2 bases, with 14 bases remaining between them. The germline CDR1 and CDR2 sequences are LNHDA and SQIVND (reference sequence). This CDR3 region has 15 residues. For the CDR3, the DNA is TGTGCCAGTAGCCCACCCCCCGGGACTGGAAACACCATATATTTT. As protein: CASSPPPGTGNTIYF.

This chain links TRBV4-2 with TRBJ2-6; D gene ambiguous. This CDR3 spans 15 amino acids. CDR1 and CDR2 from the germline V gene are LGHNA and YNFKEQ. The V end was cut by 1 base, the J end by 0 bases, with 4 bases between. The CDR3 loop is CASSQAGSGANVLTF. Here the CDR3 DNA reads TGTGCCAGCAGCCAAGCCGGCTCTGGGGCCAACGTCCTGACTTTC.

The rearrangement uses TRBV10-3 and TRBJ2-3; D gene uncertain. Germline lookup yields CDR1 ENHRY and CDR2 SYGVKD. The CDR3 spans 12 residues. Trimming shortened V by 6 bases and J by 6 bases, and 10 bases separated the two germline ends. The CDR3 DNA follows: TGTGCCATCAGATCAGGCCCCGATACGCAGTATTTT. Translation gives CAIRSGPDTQYF.

The CDR3 loop is CAWTTGGILDTQYF. The CDR3 DNA follows: TGTGCCTGGACGACAGGGGGTATTCTGGATACGCAGTATTTT. V and J are TRBV30 and TRBJ2-3; 9 nucleotides line up with TRBD1. The length of the CDR3 is 14 residues. Germline CDR1 GTSNPN, CDR2 SVGIG (reference sequence). Trimming at V came to 4 bases and at J to 6 bases, leaving 8 bases not matched to a gene.

This chain connects TRBV6-5 to TRBJ1-5; D is perhaps TRBD1 (6 bases). Trimming shortened V by 6 bases and J by 7 bases, and 13 bases separated the two germline ends. The germline V gene encodes CDR1 MNHEY and CDR2 SVGAGI. The CDR3 is 13 amino acids. CDR3 coding DNA: TGTGCCAGCAGACCTCCAGGGGTGCAGCCCCAGCATTTT. It is translated as CASRPPGVQPQHF.

The chain recombines TRBV3-1 (or the pseudogene TRBV3-2) with TRBJ2-2, with a weak D call TRBD2 (6 bases). This CDR3 has 15 residues. Trimming stripped 4 bases from V and 0 bases from J, with 9 bases between. CDR1 is LGHDT and CDR2 is YNNKEL in the germline V gene (reference sequence). The CDR3 here is CASSRRAPNTGELFF. CDR3 nucleotide sequence: TGTGCCAGCAGCCGGAGGGCACCGAACACCGGGGAGCTGTTTTTT.

The rearrangement links TRBV6-5 to TRBJ2-1; 10 bases are shared with TRBD1. The V and J ends lost 7 bases and 13 bases, in that order; junction bases with no gene match: 16. This CDR3 region has 15 residues. CDR1 MNHEY and CDR2 SVGAGI come from the germline V gene. This chain's CDR3 is CASTKAGTGVFEQFF. The CDR3 DNA is TGTGCCAGCACCAAGGCCGGGACAGGGGTTTTTGAACAGTTCTTC.

The gene calls are TRBV14 and TRBJ2-7, with TRBD2 identical over 13 bases. CDR1 is SGHDN, CDR2 FVKESK, per germline. Trimming removed 6 bases from V and 4 bases from J; junction bases left unmatched: 9. This CDR3 region has 16 residues. CDR3 in amino acids: CASRQTGTSGVYEQYF. CDR3 coding DNA: TGTGCCAGCAGACAGACCGGGACTAGCGGGGTTTACGAGCAGTACTTC.

This rearrangement joins TRBV9 to TRBJ1-2, with D tentatively TRBD1 (5 bases). CDR3 length: 17 residues. Trimming took off 0 bases at V and 4 bases at J, with 19 bases between the two ends. Germline CDR1 and CDR2: SGDLS and YYNGEE. CDR3 residues: CASSVASPSMGGYGYTF. The CDR3 DNA reads TGTGCCAGCAGCGTAGCCTCCCCCTCCATGGGGGGCTATGGCTACACCTTC.

The V call is TRBV5-1, the J call TRBJ2-7; D might be TRBD1 (5 bases). Trimming shortened V by 0 bases and J by 4 bases, and 8 bases separated the two germline ends. CDR1 and CDR2 (germline): SGHRS, YFSETQ. The CDR3 covers 13 residues. The CDR3 region is CASSLEGKYEQYF. CDR3 sequence (DNA): TGCGCCAGCAGCTTGGAGGGGAAGTACGAGCAGTACTTC.

J is TRBJ2-7 and V is TRBV6-2 or TRBV6-3, with D hard to call. CDR3 size: 13 residues. The germline V gene encodes CDR1 MNHEY and CDR2 SVGEGT. V was trimmed by 6 bases and J by 6 bases, leaving 15 bases between them. The CDR3 spells CASSRRTVSEQYF. As DNA, the CDR3 is TGTGCCAGCAGCAGACGGACCGTCAGCGAGCAGTACTTC.

The gene calls are TRBV6-4 and TRBJ1-5, with 8 bases aligning to TRBD1. The CDR3 is made up of 15 amino acids. V was clipped by 5 bases and J by 6 bases; unmatched bases: 9. Germline values: CDR1 MRHNA, CDR2 SNTAGT. The CDR3 reads CASSHTGGSAQPQHF. The CDR3 nucleotides read TGTGCCAGCAGTCATACAGGGGGAAGCGCTCAGCCCCAGCATTTT.

This clone was counted only a few times. The rearrangement joins TRBV19 to TRBJ2-2, with D unresolved. Trimming left V 11 bases short and J 6 bases short, with 16 bases between. CDR1 and CDR2 from the germline V gene are LNHDA and SQIVND (reference sequence). CDR3 length equals 13 residues. The CDR3 spells CAGSEDNAGELFF. In nucleotides, the CDR3 is TGTGCCGGGTCGGAAGACAACGCCGGGGAGCTGTTTTTT.

The chain couples TRBV2 to TRBJ2-7; D is unresolved. V was clipped by 3 bases and J by 3 bases, with 12 bases between them. The CDR3 consists of 14 residues. Germline V lookup: CDR1 SNHLY, CDR2 FYNNEI. CDR3 residues: CASSDWQPDYEQYF. The CDR3 nucleotides read TGTGCCAGCAGTGACTGGCAGCCGGACTACGAGCAGTACTTC.

This chain uses TRBV6-1 with TRBJ1-1; D remains ambiguous. Per germline, CDR1 MNHNS and CDR2 SASEGT. CDR3 length: 12 residues. The germline V and J ends were trimmed by 2 bases and 6 bases, with 7 bases remaining between them. The CDR3 is CASSEFAAEAFF. The CDR3 bases are TGTGCCAGCAGTGAATTTGCCGCTGAAGCTTTCTTT.

The V call is TRBV25-1, the J call TRBJ1-2; TRBD1 matches 7 bases. CDR3 length equals 16 residues. Trimming at V came to 4 bases and at J to 0 bases, leaving 8 bases not matched to a gene. Germline V gives CDR1 MGHDK, CDR2 SYGVNS. CDR3 nucleotides: TGTGCCAGCAGTGGATACGGGGACAGAGCTAACTATGGCTACACCTTC. Translating gives CASSGYGDRANYGYTF.

V is TRBV6-4 and J is TRBJ2-3; D is unclear. Looked up from germline, CDR1 is MRHNA and CDR2 is SNTAGT. This CDR3 is 15 amino acids long. V shed 0 bases and J shed 2 bases, with 9 bases lying between them. For the CDR3, the DNA is TGTGCCAGCAGTGACTCGTATTCGTCCACAGATACGCAGTATTTT. This translates into CASSDSYSSTDTQYF.

The gene calls are TRBV6-4 and TRBJ2-3; 9 bases fit TRBD1. Germline V gene sequence: CDR1 MRHNA, CDR2 SNTAGT. Trimming took 6 bases from V and 3 from J; bases not matched to a gene: 10. The CDR3 runs to 16 residues. The CDR3 protein is CASSYGGTGRTDTQYF. CDR3 nucleotide sequence: TGTGCCAGCAGCTACGGGGGGACAGGGAGGACAGATACGCAGTATTTT.

The J gene is TRBJ1-1, the V gene TRBV6-5; possible D gene TRBD1, 5 bases. The germline V gene has CDR1 MNHEY and CDR2 SVGAGI. This CDR3 spans 15 amino acids. Deletions cut 7 bases from V and 1 base from J, with 16 bases between. CDR3 DNA: TGTGCCAGCACCCAGCTGAGCGGGGCGAACACTGAAGCTTTCTTT. Protein product: CASTQLSGANTEAFF.

CDR3 sequence reads: CASRAWNRGDFLFGNTIYF. CDR3 sequence (DNA): TGTGCCAGCAGAGCTTGGAATAGGGGCGACTTTCTGTTCGGAAACACCATATATTTT. V usage is TRBV5-6 and J usage is TRBJ1-3, with D possibly being TRBD1 (5 bases). V shed 5 bases and J shed 4 bases, with 28 bases lying between them. CDR3 length: 19 residues. Germline V gene lookup returns CDR1 SGHDT and CDR2 YYEEEE.

V gene TRBV10-1 combines with J gene TRBJ2-2, with D unclear. Trimming took 6 bases from V and 5 from J, leaving 13 bases between them. Germline CDR1 is WNHNN and CDR2 is SYGVQD (reference sequence). The length of the CDR3 is 14 residues. CDR3 coding DNA: TGCGCCAGCAGCTCGTGGGATCTGACCGGGGAGCTGTTTTTT. Residues: CASSSWDLTGELFF.

The rearrangement links TRBV4-1 to TRBJ1-5, with D uncertain. The CDR3 length is 15 residues. The V gene's germline CDR1 is MGHRA and CDR2 YSYEKL. Trimming took 1 base from V and 6 from J, leaving 13 bases between them. In DNA form, the CDR3 reads TGCGCCAGCAGCCAAGTGTCTCCTTCGTCTCAGCCCCAGCATTTT. Translated, it gives CASSQVSPSSQPQHF.

The genes are TRBV28 and TRBJ2-3, with D perhaps TRBD2 (5 bases). The CDR3 extends over 16 amino acids. V was clipped by 6 bases and J by 0 bases, with 16 bases between them. The germline gives CDR1 MDHEN, CDR2 SYDVKM. The CDR3 DNA is TGTGCCAGCAGCATACATAGAGCGGTTAGCACAGATACGCAGTATTTT. Amino acids: CASSIHRAVSTDTQYF.

The chain couples TRBV6-5 to TRBJ1-2, with a tentative D call TRBD1 (6 bases). Germline assignment: CDR1 MNHEY and CDR2 SVGAGI. With 2 bases removed from V and 3 bases from J, the gap between germline ends came to 10 bases. The CDR3 sequence is 14 residues long. The CDR3 coding sequence is TGTGCCAGCAGTTACACGGACAGCTACTATGGCTACACCTTC. It encodes CASSYTDSYYGYTF.